What follows are 4 T cell receptor beta chains derived from one specimen sequenced in a study of cytomegalovirus exposure and HLA in healthy donors. A multiplex PCR was run with 60 Vbeta primers and 13 Jbeta primers. Generated by immunoSEQ multiplex PCR, the TCRdb table keeps only in-frame clones and is missing some. This repertoire shows around 90,000 clones, 64% found once; its top ten account for 2.3%. What was sequenced was PBMCs. All receptors derive from a human donor in good health.

This chain uses TRBV7-6 with TRBJ2-2, with D possibly matching TRBD1 (7 bases). The length of the CDR3 is 15 residues. Germline CDR1 reads SGHVS; CDR2 reads FNYEAQ. V gave up 5 bases and J gave up 5 bases, with 15 bases separating them. DNA of the CDR3: TGTGCCAGCAGCACCAGACAGGGAGGAACCGGGGAGCTGTTTTTT. This gives the protein CASSTRQGGTGELFF.

The rearrangement uses TRBV5-1 and TRBJ2-5; 11 positions match TRBD2. J lost 5 bases, V lost 0 bases, and 0 bases had no gene match. Germline V gene data show CDR1 as SGHRS and CDR2 as YFSETQ. The CDR3 contains 14 residues. Here the CDR3 reads CASSLGTSGETQYF. Here the CDR3 DNA reads TGCGCCAGCAGCTTGGGGACTAGCGGGGAGACCCAGTACTTC.

The genes are TRBV29-1 and TRBJ2-1; 12 nucleotides align to TRBD2. Trimming took 7 bases from V and 1 from J; bases not matched to a gene: 11. The germline V gene has CDR1 SQVTM and CDR2 ANQGSEA. CDR3 length: 17 residues. The CDR3 DNA follows: TGCAGCGCGGATGGGCTAGCGGGGGGGCCGTCCTACAATGAGCAGTTCTTC. It yields the protein CSADGLAGGPSYNEQFF.

The chain has TRBV9 and TRBJ2-7; D perhaps matches TRBD1 (5 bases). The CDR3 totals 13 residues. Trimming took off 4 bases at V and 6 bases at J, with 14 bases between the two ends. The germline V gene encodes CDR1 SGDLS and CDR2 YYNGEE. CDR3 loop: CASSPYSQGEQYF. The DNA for the CDR3 is TGTGCCAGCAGCCCCTATTCTCAGGGCGAGCAGTACTTC.